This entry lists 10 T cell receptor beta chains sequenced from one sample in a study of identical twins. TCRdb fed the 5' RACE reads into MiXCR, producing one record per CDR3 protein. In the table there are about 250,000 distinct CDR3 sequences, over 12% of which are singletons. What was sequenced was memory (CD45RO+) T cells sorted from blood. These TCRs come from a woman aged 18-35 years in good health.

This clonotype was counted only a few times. The CDR3 loop reads CASSIRAHNSPLHF. As DNA, the CDR3 is TGCGCCAGCAGCATCCGGGCCCATAATTCACCCCTCCACTTT. The chain joins TRBV4-1 to TRBJ1-6; unclear D gene. Looked up from germline, CDR1 is MGHRA and CDR2 is YSYEKL. With 5 bases removed from V and 5 bases from J, the gap between germline ends came to 10 bases. CDR3 length: 14 amino acids.

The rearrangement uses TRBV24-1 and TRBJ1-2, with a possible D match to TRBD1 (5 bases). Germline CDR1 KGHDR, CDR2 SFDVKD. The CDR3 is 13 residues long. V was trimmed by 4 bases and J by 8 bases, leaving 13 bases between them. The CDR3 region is CATSDGTSRGYTF. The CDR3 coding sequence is TGTGCCACCAGTGACGGGACCTCAAGGGGCTACACCTTC.

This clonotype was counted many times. CDR3 DNA sequence: TGCGCCAGCAGCTTTGAAGGGGGACGGCAGCCCCAGCATTTT. Its protein is CASSFEGGRQPQHF. The V and J genes are TRBV5-1 and TRBJ1-5, with TRBD1 as a possible D gene (6 bases). The CDR3 is made up of 14 amino acids. Germline lookup yields CDR1 SGHRS and CDR2 YFSETQ. Deletions cut 2 bases from V and 7 bases from J, with 13 bases between.

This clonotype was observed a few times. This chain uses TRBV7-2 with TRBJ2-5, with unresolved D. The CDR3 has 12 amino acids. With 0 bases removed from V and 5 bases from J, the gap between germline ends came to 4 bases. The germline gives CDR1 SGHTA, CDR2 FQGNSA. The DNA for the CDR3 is TGTGCCAGCAGCTTAGCGCCGGAGACCCAGTACTTC. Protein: CASSLAPETQYF.

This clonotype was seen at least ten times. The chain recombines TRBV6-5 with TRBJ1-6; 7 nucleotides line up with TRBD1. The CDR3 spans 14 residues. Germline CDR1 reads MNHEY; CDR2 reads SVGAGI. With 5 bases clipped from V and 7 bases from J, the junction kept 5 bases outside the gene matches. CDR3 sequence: CASSLQGTNSPLHF. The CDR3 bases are TGTGCCAGCAGTCTACAGGGGACAAATTCACCCCTCCACTTT.

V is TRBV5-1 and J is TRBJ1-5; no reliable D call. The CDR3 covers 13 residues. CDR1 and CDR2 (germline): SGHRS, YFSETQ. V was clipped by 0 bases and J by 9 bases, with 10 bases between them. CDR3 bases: TGCGCCAGCAGCTTGGCCGGGGTTCCGCCCCAGCATTTT. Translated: CASSLAGVPPQHF.

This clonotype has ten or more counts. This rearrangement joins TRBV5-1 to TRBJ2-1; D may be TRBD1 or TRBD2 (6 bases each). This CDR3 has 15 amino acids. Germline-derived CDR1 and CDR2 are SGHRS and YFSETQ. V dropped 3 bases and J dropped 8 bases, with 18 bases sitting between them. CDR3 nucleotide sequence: TGCGCCAGCAGCTCCCAGACCCGGGGGCCGTATGAGCAGTTCTTC. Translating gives CASSSQTRGPYEQFF.

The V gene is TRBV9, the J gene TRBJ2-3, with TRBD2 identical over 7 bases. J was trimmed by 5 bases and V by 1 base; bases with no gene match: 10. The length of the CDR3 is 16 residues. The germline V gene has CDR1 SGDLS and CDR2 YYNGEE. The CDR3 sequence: CASSVSSGVAVDTQYF. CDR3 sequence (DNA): TGTGCCAGCAGCGTATCGAGCGGGGTTGCGGTAGATACGCAGTATTTT.

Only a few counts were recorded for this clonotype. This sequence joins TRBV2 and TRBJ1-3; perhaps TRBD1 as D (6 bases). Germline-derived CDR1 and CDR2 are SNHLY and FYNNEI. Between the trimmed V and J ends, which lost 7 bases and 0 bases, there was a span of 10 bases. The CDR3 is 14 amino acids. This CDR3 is CASTTGGSGNTIYF. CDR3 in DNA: TGTGCCAGCACGACAGGCGGCTCTGGAAACACCATATATTTT.

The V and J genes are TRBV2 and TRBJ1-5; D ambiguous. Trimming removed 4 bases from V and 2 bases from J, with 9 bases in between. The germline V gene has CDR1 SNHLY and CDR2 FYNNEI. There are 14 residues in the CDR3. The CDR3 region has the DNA TGTGCCAGCAGTGGCCCGGCGGGCAATCAGCCCCAGCATTTT. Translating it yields CASSGPAGNQPQHF.